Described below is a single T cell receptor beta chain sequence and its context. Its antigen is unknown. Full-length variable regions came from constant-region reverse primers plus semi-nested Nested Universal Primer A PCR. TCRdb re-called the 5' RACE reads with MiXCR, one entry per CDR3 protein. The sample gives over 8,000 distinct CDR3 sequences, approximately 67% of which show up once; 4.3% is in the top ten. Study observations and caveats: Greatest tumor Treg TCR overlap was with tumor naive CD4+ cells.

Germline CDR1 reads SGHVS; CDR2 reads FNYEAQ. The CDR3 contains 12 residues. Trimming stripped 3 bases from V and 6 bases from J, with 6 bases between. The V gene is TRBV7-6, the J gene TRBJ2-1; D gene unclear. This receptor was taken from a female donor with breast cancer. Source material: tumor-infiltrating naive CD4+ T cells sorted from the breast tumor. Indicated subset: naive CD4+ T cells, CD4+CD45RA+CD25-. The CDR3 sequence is CASSFGINEQFF. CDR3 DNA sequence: TGTGCCAGCAGCTTCGGTATCAATGAGCAGTTCTTC.